Only a few counts were recorded for the clone carrying this TCR beta chain. CDR1 and CDR2 (germline): SQVTM, ANQGSEA. CDR3 length equals 12 residues. V was trimmed by 6 bases and J by 1 base, leaving 9 bases between them. In TCRdb, the RT-PCR reads were re-called with MiXCR into one record per CDR3 protein. This table holds more than 150,000 distinct CDR3 sequences, roughly 40% found once. The sample originates from a study of patients and donors after allogeneic stem cell transplantation. The chain joins TRBV29-1 to TRBJ1-1, with no clear D. The clonotype was recovered from a human donor who was either an allogeneic HSCT recipient or a stem cell or donor lymphocyte infusion donor (not recorded which). It is not recorded whose cells these are; they may come from a transplant donor. Sequencing was done on a sample of blood, either unsorted or a sorted T cell fraction (not recorded which). The CDR3 sequence: CSVTAGNTEAFF. The CDR3 DNA is TGCAGCGTGACGGCAGGGAACACTGAAGCTTTCTTT.